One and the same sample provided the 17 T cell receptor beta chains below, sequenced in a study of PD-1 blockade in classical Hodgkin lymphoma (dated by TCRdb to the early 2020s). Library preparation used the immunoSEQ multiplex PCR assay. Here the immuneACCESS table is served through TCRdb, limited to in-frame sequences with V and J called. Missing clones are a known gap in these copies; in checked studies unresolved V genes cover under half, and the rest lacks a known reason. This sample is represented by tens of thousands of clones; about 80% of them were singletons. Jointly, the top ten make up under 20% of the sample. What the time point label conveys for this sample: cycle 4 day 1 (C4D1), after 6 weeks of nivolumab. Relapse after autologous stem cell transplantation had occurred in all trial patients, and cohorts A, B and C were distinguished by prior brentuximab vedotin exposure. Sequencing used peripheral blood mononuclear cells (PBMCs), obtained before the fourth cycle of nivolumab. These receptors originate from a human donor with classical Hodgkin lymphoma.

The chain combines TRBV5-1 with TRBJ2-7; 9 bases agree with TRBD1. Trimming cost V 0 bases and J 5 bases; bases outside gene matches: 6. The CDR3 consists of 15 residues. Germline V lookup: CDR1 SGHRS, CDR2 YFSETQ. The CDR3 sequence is CASSLDGTGLDEQYF. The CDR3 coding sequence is TGCGCCAGCAGCTTGGATGGGACAGGGCTCGACGAGCAGTACTTC.

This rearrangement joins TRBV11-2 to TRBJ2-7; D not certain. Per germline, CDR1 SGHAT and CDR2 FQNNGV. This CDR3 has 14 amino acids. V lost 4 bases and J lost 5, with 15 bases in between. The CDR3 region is CASSSNLGANEQYF. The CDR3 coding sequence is TGTGCCAGCAGCTCCAACCTGGGTGCTAACGAGCAGTACTTC.

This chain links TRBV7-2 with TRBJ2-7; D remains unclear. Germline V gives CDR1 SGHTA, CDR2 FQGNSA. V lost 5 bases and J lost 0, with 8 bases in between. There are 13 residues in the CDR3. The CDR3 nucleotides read TGTGCCAGCAGCCTAAAAAGCTCCTACGAGCAGTACTTC. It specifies CASSLKSSYEQYF.

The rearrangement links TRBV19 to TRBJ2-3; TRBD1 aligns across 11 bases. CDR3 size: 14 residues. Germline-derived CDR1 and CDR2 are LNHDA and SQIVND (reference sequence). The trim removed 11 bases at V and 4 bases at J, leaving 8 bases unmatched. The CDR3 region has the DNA TGTGCCGGACCGGGACAGGGGGGCCCAGATACGCAGTATTTT. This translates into CAGPGQGGPDTQYF. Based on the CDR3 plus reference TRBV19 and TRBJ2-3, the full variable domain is DGGITQSPKYLFRKEGQNVTLSCEQNLNHDAMYWYRQDPGQGLRLIYYSQIVNDFQKGDIAEGYSVSREKKESFPLTVTSAQKNPTAFYLCAGPGQGGPDTQYFGPGTRLTVL.

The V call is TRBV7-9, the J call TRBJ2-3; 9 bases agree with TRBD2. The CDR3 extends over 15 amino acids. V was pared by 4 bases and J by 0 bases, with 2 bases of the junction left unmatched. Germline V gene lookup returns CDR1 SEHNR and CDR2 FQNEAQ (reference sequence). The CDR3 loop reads CASSSSGKSTDTQYF. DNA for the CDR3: TGTGCCAGCAGCTCTAGCGGGAAAAGCACAGATACGCAGTATTTT.

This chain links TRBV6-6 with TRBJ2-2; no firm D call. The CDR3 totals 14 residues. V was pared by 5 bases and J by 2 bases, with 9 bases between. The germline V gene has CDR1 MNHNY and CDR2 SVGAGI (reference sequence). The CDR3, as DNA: TGTGCCAGCAGTAAGAAGCTCAACACCGGGGAGCTGTTTTTT. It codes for CASSKKLNTGELFF.

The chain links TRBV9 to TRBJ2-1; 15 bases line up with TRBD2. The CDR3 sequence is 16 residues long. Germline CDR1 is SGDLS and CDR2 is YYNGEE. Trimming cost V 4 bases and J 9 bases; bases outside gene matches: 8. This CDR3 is CASSTRTSGGAGEQFF. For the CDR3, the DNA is TGTGCCAGCAGCACCCGGACTAGCGGGGGGGCGGGTGAGCAGTTCTTC. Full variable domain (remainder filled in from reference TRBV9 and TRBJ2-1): DSGVTQTPKHLITATGQRVTLRCSPRSGDLSVYWYQQSLDQGLQFLIQYYNGEERAKGNILERFSAQQFPDLHSELNLSSLELGDSALYFCASSTRTSGGAGEQFFGPGTRLTVL.

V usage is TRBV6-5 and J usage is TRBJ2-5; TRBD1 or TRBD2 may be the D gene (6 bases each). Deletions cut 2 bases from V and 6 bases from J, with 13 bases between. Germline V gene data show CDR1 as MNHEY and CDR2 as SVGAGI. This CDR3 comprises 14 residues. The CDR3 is CASSYVGGDQTQYF. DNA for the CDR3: TGTGCCAGCAGTTACGTGGGGGGCGATCAGACCCAGTACTTC.

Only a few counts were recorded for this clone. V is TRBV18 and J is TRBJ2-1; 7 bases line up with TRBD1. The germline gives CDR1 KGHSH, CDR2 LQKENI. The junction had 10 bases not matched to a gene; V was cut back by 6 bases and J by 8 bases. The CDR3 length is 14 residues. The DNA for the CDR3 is TGTGCCAGCTCCGTGACAGGGTATTTGGATGAGCAGTTCTTC. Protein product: CASSVTGYLDEQFF.

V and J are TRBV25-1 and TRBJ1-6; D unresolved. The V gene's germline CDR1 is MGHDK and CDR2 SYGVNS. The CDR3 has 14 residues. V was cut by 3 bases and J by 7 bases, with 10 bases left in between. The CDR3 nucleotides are TGTGCCAGCAGTGACCATACCGCGAATTCACCCCTCCACTTT. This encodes CASSDHTANSPLHF. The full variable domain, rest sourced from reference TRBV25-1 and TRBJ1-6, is EADIYQTPRYLVIGTGKKITLECSQTMGHDKMYWYQQDPGMELHLIHYSYGVNSTEKGDLSSESTVSRIRTEHFPLTLESARPSHTSQYLCASSDHTANSPLHFGNGTRLTVT.

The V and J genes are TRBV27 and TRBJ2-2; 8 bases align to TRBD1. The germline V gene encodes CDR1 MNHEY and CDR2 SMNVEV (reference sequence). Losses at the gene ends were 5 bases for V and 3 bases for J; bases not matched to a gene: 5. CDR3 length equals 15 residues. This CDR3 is CASSLDRGDTGELFF. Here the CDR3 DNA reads TGTGCCAGCAGTCTAGACAGGGGTGACACCGGGGAGCTGTTTTTT.

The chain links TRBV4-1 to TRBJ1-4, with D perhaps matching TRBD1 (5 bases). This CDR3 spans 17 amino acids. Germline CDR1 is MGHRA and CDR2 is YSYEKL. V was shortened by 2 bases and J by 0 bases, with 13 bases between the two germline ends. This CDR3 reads CASSQTYDRATNEKLFF. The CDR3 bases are TGCGCCAGCAGCCAAACCTACGACAGAGCAACTAATGAAAAACTGTTTTTT.

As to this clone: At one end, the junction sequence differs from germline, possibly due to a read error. This CDR3 reads CASSLRGTEQYF. CDR3 bases: TGTGCCAGCAGCTTGCGGGGAACCGAGCAGTACTTC. This sequence joins TRBV5-1 and TRBJ2-7; a possible D gene is TRBD2 (6 bases). The CDR3 is 12 residues long. The germline V gene has CDR1 SGHRS and CDR2 YFSETQ.

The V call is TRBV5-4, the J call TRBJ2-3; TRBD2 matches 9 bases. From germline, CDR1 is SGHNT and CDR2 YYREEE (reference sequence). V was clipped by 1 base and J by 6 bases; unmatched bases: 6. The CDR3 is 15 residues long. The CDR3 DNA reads TGTGCCAGCAGCTTGTGGGCTAGCGGGGCGGATACGCAGTATTTT. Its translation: CASSLWASGADTQYF.

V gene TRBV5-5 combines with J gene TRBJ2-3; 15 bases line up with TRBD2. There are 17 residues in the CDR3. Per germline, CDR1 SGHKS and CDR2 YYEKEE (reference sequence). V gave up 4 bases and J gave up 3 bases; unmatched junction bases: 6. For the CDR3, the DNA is TGTGCCAGCAGCACCGGACTAGCGGGAGGGCGGACAGATACGCAGTATTTT. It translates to CASSTGLAGGRTDTQYF.

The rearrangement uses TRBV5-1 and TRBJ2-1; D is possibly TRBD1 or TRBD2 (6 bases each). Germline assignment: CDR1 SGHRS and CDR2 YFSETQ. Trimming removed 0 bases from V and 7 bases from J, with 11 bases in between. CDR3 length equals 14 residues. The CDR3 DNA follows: TGCGCCAGCAGCTTGGGTGAAGGGGGGAATGAGCAGTTCTTC. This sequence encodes CASSLGEGGNEQFF.

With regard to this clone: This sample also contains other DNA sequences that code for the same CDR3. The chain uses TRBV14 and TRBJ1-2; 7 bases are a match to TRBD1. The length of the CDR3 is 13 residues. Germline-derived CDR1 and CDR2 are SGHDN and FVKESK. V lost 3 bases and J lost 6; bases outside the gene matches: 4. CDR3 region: CASSQTTGNGYTF. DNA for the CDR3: TGTGCCAGCAGCCAGACGACAGGGAATGGCTACACCTTC.